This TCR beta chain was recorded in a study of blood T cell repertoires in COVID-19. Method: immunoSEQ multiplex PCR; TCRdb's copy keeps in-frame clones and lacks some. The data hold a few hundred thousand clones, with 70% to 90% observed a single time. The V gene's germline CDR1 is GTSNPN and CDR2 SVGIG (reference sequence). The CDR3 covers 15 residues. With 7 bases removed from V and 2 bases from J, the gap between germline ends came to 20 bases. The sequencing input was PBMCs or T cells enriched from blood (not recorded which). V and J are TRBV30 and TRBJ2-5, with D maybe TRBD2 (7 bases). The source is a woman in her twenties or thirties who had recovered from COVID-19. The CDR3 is CAFTGGLGRQETQYF. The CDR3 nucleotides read TGTGCCTTCACCGGGGGGCTGGGTAGACAAGAGACCCAGTACTTC.